Described below is a single T cell receptor (beta chain) sequence and its context. Its target is not known. These data are taken from a study of a mutant IDH1 vaccine in newly diagnosed glioma. As for the study in general: With temozolomide cycles, or 4-6 weeks after radiotherapy alone, vaccination was started. Patients were pretreated with radiotherapy, temozolomide, or both, mostly both. Held at week 35, visit V12 was the safety follow-up, and visit V13 followed at week 47. General study points: In around 93% of patients, immune responses induced by the vaccine occurred.

Described time point: week 35, safety follow-up. Vaccinated patients received 300 ug of mutant IDH1 20-mer peptide per dose, with topical imiquimod. V trimming: 1 base; J trimming: 0 bases; junction bases outside the gene matches: 5. CDR1 and CDR2 (germline): PRHDT, FYEKMQ (reference sequence). CDR3 length: 16 amino acids. TCRdb keeps only in-frame clones here, not all; method: immunoSEQ multiplex PCR. The sample carries some 42,000 clones, about 80% recorded once. The chain uses TRBV13 and TRBJ2-7; TRBD1 matches 8 bases. The receptor's source is a woman in her forties or fifties with glioma. The sample here was PBMCs, taken from a glioma patient whose treatment included an IDH1 peptide vaccine. CDR3 nucleotides: TGTGCCAGCAGCTTAGATGACAGGGGATTCTCCTACGAGCAGTACTTC. Its translation is CASSLDDRGFSYEQYF.